This TCR beta chain was sequenced in a study of T cells in Graves' hyperthyroidism and ophthalmopathy. Study observations and caveats: Stable hyperthyroidism was separated from ophthalmopathy by a model based on 13 V-J features. Ophthalmopathy was identified by the model a median around 6 months ahead of onset.

The CDR3 has 11 amino acids. The germline V gene encodes CDR1 SQVTM and CDR2 ANQGSEA. The germline V and J ends were trimmed by 6 bases and 8 bases, with 11 bases remaining between them. TCR beta CDR3 regions were amplified from RNA transcripts. An initial round of RT-PCR targeting the TCR CDR3 relied on the HTBI primer set. TCRdb re-called the multiplex PCR reads through MiXCR, storing one row per CDR3 protein. The repertoire holds around 620,000 distinct CDR3 sequences, with 13% to 15% as singletons. Points on this clonotype: Its antigen is unknown.

Thyroid ultrasound, orbital computed tomography, clinical symptoms, and serum thyroxine and TRAb underpinned diagnoses. Sequenced material: blood. The chain links TRBV29-1 to TRBJ2-1; D might be TRBD1 (5 bases). The TCR was taken from a woman under 30 with Graves' ophthalmopathy. CDR3 nucleotides: TGCAGCGTGGCCCAGGGTGATGAGCAGTTCTTC. Its protein is CSVAQGDEQFF.